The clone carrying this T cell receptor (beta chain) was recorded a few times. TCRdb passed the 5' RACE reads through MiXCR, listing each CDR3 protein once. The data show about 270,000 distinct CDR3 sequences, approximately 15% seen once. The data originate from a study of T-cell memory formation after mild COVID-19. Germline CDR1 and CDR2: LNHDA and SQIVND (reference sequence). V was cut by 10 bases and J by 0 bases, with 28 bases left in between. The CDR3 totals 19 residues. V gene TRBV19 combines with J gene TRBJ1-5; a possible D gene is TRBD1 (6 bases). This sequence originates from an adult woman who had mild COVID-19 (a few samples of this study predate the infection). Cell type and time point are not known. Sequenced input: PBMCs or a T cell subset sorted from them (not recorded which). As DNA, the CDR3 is TGTGCCACATCCCCGTTGGACAGCTATCTTCGGCTTAGCAATCAGCCCCAGCATTTT. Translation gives CATSPLDSYLRLSNQPQHF.